Shown below are 4 T cell receptor beta chains from a single sample sequenced in a study of CD8 T cells in Susac syndrome (dated by TCRdb to between 2018 and 2020). Libraries were prepared through the immunoSEQ multiplex PCR assay. RNA was extracted using the RNeasy kit, and roughly 0.5 to 1 microgram was reverse transcribed with random hexamers. TCRdb reran the public reads through fastp at Q25 and MiXCR, keeping productive beta chains. Duplicate CDR3 protein sequences are folded into a single record with the most common DNA and genes. The sample data list 120,000 or so distinct CDR3 sequences, and 96% of these were observed just once. The ten largest clones capture more than 0.12% of the sample. The sequenced sample consisted of CD4+ T cells from PBMCs. The origin of the receptors is a human donor with Susac syndrome.

The chain combines TRBV28 with TRBJ2-1; 11 bases fit TRBD2. CDR1 MDHEN and CDR2 SYDVKM come from the germline V gene. The CDR3 is 16 amino acids. J lost 2 bases, V lost 5 bases, and 5 bases had no gene match. Here the CDR3 DNA reads TGTGCCAGCAGTCTGCAGACTAGCGGGACCTACAATGAGCAGTTCTTC. This translates into CASSLQTSGTYNEQFF.

The genes are TRBV14 and TRBJ2-1; no firm D call. In germline, CDR1 is SGHDN, CDR2 FVKESK. V was cut by 6 bases and J by 0 bases, with 12 bases left in between. The CDR3 contains 15 residues. This CDR3 reads CASRSSQSSYNEQFF. For the CDR3, the DNA is TGTGCCAGCAGGAGCAGCCAGAGCTCCTACAATGAGCAGTTCTTC.

This clonotype was counted a single time. The chain combines TRBV9 with TRBJ2-7, with TRBD2 matching 7 bases. The V gene end was trimmed by 1 base and the J gene end by 0 bases; junction bases not matched to a gene: 7. CDR1 is SGDLS and CDR2 is YYNGEE in the germline V gene. The CDR3 has 16 amino acids. Here the CDR3 reads CASSVTGTTSSYEQYF. CDR3 nucleotide sequence: TGTGCCAGCAGCGTAACCGGGACTACTAGCTCCTACGAGCAGTACTTC.

The chain couples TRBV20-1 to TRBJ2-7; a weak D match, TRBD1 (6 bases). Germline V CDR1 and CDR2: DFQATT, SNEGSKA (reference sequence). V lost 0 bases and J lost 3, with 12 bases in between. There are 14 residues in the CDR3. The CDR3 spells CSARDPLGGYEQYF. CDR3 bases: TGCAGTGCTAGAGATCCCCTAGGGGGCTACGAGCAGTACTTC.